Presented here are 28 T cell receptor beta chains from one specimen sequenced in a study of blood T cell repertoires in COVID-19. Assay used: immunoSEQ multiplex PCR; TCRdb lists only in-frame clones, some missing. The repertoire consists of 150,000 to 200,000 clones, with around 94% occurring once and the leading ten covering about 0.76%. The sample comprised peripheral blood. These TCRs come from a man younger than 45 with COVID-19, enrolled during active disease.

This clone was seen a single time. The CDR3 region is CASSLARTEVLSGNTIYF. The CDR3 DNA sequence: TGTGCCAGCAGCTTAGCCAGGACGGAGGTTCTCTCTGGAAACACCATATATTTT. V gene TRBV7-6 combines with J gene TRBJ1-3; D unresolved. Germline values: CDR1 SGHVS, CDR2 FNYEAQ. The V and J ends lost 0 bases and 0 bases respectively, with 15 bases between them. This CDR3 region has 18 residues.

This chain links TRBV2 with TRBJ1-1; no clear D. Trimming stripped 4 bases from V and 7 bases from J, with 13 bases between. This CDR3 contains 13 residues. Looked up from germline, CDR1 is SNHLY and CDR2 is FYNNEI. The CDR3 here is CASSVETLLEAFF. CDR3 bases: TGTGCCAGCAGTGTAGAGACACTGCTTGAAGCTTTCTTT.

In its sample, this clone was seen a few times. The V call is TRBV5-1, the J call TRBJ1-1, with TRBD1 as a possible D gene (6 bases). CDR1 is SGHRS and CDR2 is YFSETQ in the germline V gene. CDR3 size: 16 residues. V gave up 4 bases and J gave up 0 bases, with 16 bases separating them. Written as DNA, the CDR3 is TGCGCCAGCAGCCCGACCCTCGACAGGTTGAACACTGAAGCTTTCTTT. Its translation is CASSPTLDRLNTEAFF.

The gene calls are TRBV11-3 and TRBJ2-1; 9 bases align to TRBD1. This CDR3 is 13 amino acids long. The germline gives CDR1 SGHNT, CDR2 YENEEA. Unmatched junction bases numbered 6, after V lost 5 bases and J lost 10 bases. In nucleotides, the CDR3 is TGTGCCAGCAGCCCAGGGACAGGGAGGGAGCAGTTCTTC. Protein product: CASSPGTGREQFF.

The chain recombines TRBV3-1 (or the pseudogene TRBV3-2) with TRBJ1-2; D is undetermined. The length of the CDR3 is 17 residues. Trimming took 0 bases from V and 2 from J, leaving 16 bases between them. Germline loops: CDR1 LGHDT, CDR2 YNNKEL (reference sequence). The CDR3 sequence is CASSQDFGSGLNYGYTF. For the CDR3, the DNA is TGTGCCAGCAGCCAAGACTTTGGGAGCGGTTTAAACTATGGCTACACCTTC.

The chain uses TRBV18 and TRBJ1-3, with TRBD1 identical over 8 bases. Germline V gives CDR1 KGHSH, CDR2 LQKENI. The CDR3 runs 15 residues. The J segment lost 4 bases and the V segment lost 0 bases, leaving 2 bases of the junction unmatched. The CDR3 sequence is CASSPPTGEGNTIYF. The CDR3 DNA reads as TGTGCCAGCTCACCACCGACAGGGGAGGGAAACACCATATATTTT.

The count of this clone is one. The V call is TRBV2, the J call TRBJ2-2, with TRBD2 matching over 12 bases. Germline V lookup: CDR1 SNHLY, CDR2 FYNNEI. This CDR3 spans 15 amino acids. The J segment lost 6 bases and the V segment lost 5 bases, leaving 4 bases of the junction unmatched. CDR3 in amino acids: CASSRLAGDAGELFF. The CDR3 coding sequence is TGTGCCAGCAGTAGACTAGCGGGGGATGCCGGGGAGCTGTTTTTT.

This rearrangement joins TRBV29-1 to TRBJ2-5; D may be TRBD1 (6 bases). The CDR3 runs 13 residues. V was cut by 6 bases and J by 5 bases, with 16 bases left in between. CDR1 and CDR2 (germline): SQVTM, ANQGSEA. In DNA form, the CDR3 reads TGCAGCGTCCCGGACAGTACGATGGAGACCCAGTACTTC. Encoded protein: CSVPDSTMETQYF.

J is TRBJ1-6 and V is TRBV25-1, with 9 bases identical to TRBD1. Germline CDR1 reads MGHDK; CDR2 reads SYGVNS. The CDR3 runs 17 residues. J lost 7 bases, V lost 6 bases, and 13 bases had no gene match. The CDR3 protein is CASRLTGGATGNSPLHF. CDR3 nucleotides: TGTGCCAGCAGACTAACAGGGGGCGCCACGGGCAATTCACCCCTCCACTTT.

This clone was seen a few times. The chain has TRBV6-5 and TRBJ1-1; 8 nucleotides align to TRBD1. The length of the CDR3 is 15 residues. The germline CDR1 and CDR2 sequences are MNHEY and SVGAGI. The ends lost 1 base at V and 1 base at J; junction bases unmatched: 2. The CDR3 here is CASSYYGTGNTEAFF. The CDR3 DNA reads TGTGCCAGCAGTTACTATGGGACAGGGAACACTGAAGCTTTCTTT.

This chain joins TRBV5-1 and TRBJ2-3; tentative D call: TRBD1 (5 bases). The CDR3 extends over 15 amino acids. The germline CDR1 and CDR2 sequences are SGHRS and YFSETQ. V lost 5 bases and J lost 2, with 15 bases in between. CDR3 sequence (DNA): TGCGCCAGCAGGCGACAGTTGGGAACCACAGATACGCAGTATTTT. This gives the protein CASRRQLGTTDTQYF.

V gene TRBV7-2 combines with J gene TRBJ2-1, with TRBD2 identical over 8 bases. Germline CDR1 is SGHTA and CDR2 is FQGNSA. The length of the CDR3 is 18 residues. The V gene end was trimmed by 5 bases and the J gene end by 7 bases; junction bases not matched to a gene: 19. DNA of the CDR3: TGTGCCAGCAGCAATTGGGGTGGCTCCCGGGGGGGCATAAATGAGCAGTTCTTC. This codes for CASSNWGGSRGGINEQFF.

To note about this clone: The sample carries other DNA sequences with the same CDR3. The CDR3 sequence is CASSPHLTGNTEAFF. CDR3 sequence (DNA): TGTGCCAGCAGCCCCCACCTAACAGGGAACACTGAAGCTTTCTTT. V usage is TRBV13 and J usage is TRBJ1-1, with TRBD1 as a possible D gene (5 bases). CDR1 PRHDT and CDR2 FYEKMQ come from the germline V gene (reference sequence). The CDR3 totals 15 residues. V was shortened by 5 bases and J by 1 base, with 14 bases between the two germline ends.

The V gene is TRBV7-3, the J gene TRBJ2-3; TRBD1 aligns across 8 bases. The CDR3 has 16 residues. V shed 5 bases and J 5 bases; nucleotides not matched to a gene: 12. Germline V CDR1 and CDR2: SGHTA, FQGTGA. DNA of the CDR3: TGTGCCAGCAGCCTTGCTCCAGGGGGCACACAAGATACGCAGTATTTT. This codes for CASSLAPGGTQDTQYF. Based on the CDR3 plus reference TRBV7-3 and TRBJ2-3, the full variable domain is GAGVSQTPSNKVTEKGKYVELRCDPISGHTALYWYRQSLGQGPEFLIYFQGTGAADDSGLPNDRFFAVRPEGSVSTLKIQRTERGDSAVYLCASSLAPGGTQDTQYFGPGTRLTVL.

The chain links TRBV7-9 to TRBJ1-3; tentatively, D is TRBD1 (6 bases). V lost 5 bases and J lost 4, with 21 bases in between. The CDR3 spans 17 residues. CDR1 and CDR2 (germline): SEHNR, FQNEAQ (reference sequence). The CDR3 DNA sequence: TGTGCCAGCAGCCTACCTAGGTCCAGGGGAATCGGAAACACCATATATTTT. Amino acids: CASSLPRSRGIGNTIYF.

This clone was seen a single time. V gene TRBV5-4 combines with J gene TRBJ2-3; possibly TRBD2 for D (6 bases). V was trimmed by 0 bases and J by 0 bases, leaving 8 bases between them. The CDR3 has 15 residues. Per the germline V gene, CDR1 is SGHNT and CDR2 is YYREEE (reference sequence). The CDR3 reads CASSLVGTSTDTQYF. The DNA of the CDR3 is TGTGCCAGCAGCTTGGTGGGGACTAGCACAGATACGCAGTATTTT.

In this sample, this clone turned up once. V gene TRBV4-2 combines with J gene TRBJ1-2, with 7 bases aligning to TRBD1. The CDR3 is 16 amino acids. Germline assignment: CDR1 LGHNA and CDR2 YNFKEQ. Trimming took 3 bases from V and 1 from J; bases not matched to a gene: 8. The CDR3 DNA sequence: TGTGCCAGCAGCCAGTCCACGGGACAGAGTAACTATGGCTACACCTTC. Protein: CASSQSTGQSNYGYTF.

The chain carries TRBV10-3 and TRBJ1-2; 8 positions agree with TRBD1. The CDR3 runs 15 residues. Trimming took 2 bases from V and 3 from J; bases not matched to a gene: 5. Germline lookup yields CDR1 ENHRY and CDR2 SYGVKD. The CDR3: CAISEGAGGHYGYTF. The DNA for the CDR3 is TGTGCCATCAGTGAGGGGGCAGGGGGCCACTATGGCTACACCTTC.

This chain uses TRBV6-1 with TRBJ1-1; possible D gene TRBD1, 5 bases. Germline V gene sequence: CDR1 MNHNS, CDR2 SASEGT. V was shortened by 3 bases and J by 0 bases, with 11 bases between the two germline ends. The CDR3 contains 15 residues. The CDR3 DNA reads TGTGCCAGCAGTGATTCGACAGCTATGAACACTGAAGCTTTCTTT. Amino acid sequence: CASSDSTAMNTEAFF.

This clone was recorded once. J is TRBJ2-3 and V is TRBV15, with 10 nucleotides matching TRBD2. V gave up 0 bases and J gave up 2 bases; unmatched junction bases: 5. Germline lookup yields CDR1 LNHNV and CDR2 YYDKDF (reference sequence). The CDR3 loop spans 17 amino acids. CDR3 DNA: TGTGCCACCAGCAGAGATCTCAGCGGGGGGGCCACAGATACGCAGTATTTT. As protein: CATSRDLSGGATDTQYF.

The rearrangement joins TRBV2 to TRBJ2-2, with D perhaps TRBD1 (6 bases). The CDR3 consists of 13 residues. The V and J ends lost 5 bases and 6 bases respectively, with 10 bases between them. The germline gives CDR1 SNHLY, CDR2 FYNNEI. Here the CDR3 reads CASSRTASGELFF. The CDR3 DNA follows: TGTGCCAGCAGTAGGACAGCCTCCGGGGAGCTGTTTTTT.

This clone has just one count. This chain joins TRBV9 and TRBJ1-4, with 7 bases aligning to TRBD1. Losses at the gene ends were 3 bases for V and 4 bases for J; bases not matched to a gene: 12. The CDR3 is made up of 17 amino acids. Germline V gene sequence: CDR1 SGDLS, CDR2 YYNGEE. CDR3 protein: CASSGDEGATFNEKLFF. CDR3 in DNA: TGTGCCAGCAGCGGGGATGAGGGGGCGACTTTTAATGAAAAACTGTTTTTT.

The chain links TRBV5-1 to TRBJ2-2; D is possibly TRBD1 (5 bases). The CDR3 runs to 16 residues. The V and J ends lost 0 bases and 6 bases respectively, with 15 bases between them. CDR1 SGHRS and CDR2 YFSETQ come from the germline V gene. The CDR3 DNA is TGCGCCAGCAGCTTGGTTCTTCAGGGTAATCCCGGGGAGCTGTTTTTT. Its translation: CASSLVLQGNPGELFF.

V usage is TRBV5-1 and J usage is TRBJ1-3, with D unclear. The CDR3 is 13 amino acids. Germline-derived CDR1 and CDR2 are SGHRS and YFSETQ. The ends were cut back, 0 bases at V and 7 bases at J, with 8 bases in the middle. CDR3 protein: CASSLGSRNTIYF. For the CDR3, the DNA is TGCGCCAGCAGCTTGGGAAGCCGGAACACCATATATTTT. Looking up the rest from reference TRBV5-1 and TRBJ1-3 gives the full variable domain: KAGVTQTPRYLIKTRGQQVTLSCSPISGHRSVSWYQQTPGQGLQFLFEYFSETQRNKGNFPGRFSGRQFSNSRSEMNVSTLELGDSALYLCASSLGSRNTIYFGEGSWLTVV.

CDR3 DNA sequence: TGTGCCAGTAGTAGAATGACAGGGACCCAAGAGACCCAGTACTTC. Translating it yields CASSRMTGTQETQYF. V and J are TRBV19 and TRBJ2-5; TRBD1 aligns across 7 bases. CDR1 and CDR2 from the germline V gene are LNHDA and SQIVND (reference sequence). V lost 4 bases to trimming and J lost 1 base; unmatched junction nucleotides: 6. The CDR3 is made up of 15 amino acids.

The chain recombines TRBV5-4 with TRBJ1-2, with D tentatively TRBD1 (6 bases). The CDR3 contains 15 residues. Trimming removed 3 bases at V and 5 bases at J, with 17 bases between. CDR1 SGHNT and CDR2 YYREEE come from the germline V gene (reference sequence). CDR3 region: CASSWDTTDSYGYTF. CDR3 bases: TGTGCCAGCAGCTGGGACACGACAGATTCATATGGCTACACCTTC.

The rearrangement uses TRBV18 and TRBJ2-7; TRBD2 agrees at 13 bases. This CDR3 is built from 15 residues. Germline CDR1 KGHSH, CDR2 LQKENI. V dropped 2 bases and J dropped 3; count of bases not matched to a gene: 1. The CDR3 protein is CASSPGLAGVYEQYF. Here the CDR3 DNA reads TGTGCCAGCTCACCAGGACTAGCGGGGGTCTACGAGCAGTACTTC.

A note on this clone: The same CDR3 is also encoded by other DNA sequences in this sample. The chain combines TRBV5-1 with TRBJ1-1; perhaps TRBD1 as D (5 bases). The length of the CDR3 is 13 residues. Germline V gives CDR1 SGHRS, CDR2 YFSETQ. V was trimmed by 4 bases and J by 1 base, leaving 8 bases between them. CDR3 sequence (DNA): TGCGCCAGCAGCCTGGACAAGAACACTGAAGCTTTCTTT. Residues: CASSLDKNTEAFF.